The present T cell receptor (beta chain) was sequenced within a study of T-cell memory formation after mild COVID-19. Study background: Clusters of TCRs were largely donor specific. Study-wide findings and caveats: Among clones contracting day 15 to 85, CD4/CD8 was balanced, whereas later expanders leaned CD4+. Memory sampled before infection contained some responding clones, suggesting cross-reactive memory joined.

The germline V gene encodes CDR1 SQVTM and CDR2 ANQGSEA. Trimming cost V 6 bases and J 4 bases; bases outside gene matches: 11. The CDR3 is 17 amino acids. TCRdb re-analysed the 5' RACE reads in MiXCR, keeping a single row per CDR3 protein. The top ten hold roughly a quarter of the sample, which has about 140,000 distinct CDR3 sequences, 25% seen once. Details on this clonotype: The antigen is not known.

The TCR sequence derives from an adult woman who had mild COVID-19 (a few samples of this study predate the infection). Cell type and time point are not known. Specimen: PBMCs or a T cell subset sorted from them (not recorded which). The chain links TRBV29-1 to TRBJ2-5; TRBD2 matches at 16 bases. The CDR3 region has the DNA TGCAGCGTCGAGGGACTAGCGGGAGGGCCGAGTGGAGAGACCCAGTACTTC. This sequence encodes CSVEGLAGGPSGETQYF.